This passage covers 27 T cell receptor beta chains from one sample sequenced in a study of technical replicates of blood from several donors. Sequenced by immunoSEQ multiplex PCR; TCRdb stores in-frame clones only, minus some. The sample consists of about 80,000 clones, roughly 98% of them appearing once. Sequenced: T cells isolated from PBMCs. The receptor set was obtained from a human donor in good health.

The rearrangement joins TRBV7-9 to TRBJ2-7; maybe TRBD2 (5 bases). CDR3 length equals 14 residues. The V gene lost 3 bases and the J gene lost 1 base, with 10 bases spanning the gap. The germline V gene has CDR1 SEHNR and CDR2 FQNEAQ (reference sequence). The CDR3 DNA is TGTGCCAGCAGCTTCGGGGTTCTATCCTACGAGCAGTACTTC. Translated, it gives CASSFGVLSYEQYF. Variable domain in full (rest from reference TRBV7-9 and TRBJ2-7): DTGVSQNPRHKITKRGQNVTFRCDPISEHNRLYWYRQTLGQGPEFLTYFQNEAQLEKSRLLSDRFSAERPKGSFSTLEIQRTEQGDSAMYLCASSFGVLSYEQYFGPGTRLTVT.

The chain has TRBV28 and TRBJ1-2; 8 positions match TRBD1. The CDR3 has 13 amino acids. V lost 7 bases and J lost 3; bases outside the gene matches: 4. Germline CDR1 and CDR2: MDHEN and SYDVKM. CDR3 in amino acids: CASKSTGDYGYTF. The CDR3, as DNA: TGTGCCAGCAAATCGACAGGGGACTATGGCTACACCTTC.

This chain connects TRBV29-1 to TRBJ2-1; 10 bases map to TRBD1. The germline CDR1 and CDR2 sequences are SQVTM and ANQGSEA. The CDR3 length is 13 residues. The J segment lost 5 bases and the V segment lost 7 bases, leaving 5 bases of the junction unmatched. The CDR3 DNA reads TGCAGCGCCGCCGGGACAGGGGACAATGAGCAGTTCTTC. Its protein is CSAAGTGDNEQFF.

The CDR3 nucleotides read TGTGCCAGCAGCGTAGGAAATAGGGGGCAAGAGACCCAGTACTTC. Protein sequence: CASSVGNRGQETQYF. The chain carries TRBV9 and TRBJ2-5, with D perhaps matching TRBD1 (6 bases). The V end lost 0 bases, the J end lost 2 bases, and 11 bases lay between the germline ends. CDR3 length equals 15 residues. Germline V CDR1 and CDR2: SGDLS, YYNGEE.

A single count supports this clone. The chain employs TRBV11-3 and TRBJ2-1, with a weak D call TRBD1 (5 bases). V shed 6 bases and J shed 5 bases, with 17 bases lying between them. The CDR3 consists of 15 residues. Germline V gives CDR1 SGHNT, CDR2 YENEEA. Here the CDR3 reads CASSQTGQGDNEQFF. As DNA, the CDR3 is TGTGCCAGCAGTCAAACCGGACAAGGGGACAATGAGCAGTTCTTC.

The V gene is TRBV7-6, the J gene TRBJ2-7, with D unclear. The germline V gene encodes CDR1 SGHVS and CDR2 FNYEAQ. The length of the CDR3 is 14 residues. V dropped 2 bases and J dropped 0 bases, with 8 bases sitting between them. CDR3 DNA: TGTGCCAGCAGCTTATCTGCAGTCTCCTACGAGCAGTACTTC. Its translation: CASSLSAVSYEQYF.

CDR3 in amino acids: CASSSRQGSEKLFF. The CDR3 DNA follows: TGCGCCAGCAGCTCGAGACAGGGGTCTGAAAAACTGTTTTTT. The chain links TRBV5-1 to TRBJ1-4; TRBD1 aligns across 8 bases. CDR3 size: 14 residues. With 3 bases clipped from V and 7 bases from J, the junction kept 5 bases outside the gene matches. Germline V CDR1 and CDR2: SGHRS, YFSETQ.

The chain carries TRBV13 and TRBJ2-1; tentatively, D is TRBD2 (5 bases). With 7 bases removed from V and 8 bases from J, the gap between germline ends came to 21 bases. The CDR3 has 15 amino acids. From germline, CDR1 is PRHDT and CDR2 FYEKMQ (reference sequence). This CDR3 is CASTPEEHLRDEQFF. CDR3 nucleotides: TGTGCCAGCACCCCGGAGGAGCACTTACGTGATGAGCAGTTCTTC. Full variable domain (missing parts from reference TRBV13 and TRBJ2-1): AAGVIQSPRHLIKEKRETATLKCYPIPRHDTVYWYQQGPGQDPQFLISFYEKMQSDKGSIPDRFSAQQFSDYHSELNMSSLELGDSALYFCASTPEEHLRDEQFFGPGTRLTVL.

Written as DNA, the CDR3 is TGTGCCAGTAGTACGCCAGGGTGGGGCAATCAGCCCCAGCATTTT. Translation gives CASSTPGWGNQPQHF. The chain couples TRBV19 to TRBJ1-5; D may be TRBD1 (5 bases). Germline V gives CDR1 LNHDA, CDR2 SQIVND (reference sequence). Trimming took off 4 bases at V and 2 bases at J, with 12 bases between the two ends. CDR3 size: 15 residues. Together with reference TRBV19 and TRBJ1-5, the CDR3 gives the full variable domain: DGGITQSPKYLFRKEGQNVTLSCEQNLNHDAMYWYRQDPGQGLRLIYYSQIVNDFQKGDIAEGYSVSREKKESFPLTVTSAQKNPTAFYLCASSTPGWGNQPQHFGDGTRLSIL.

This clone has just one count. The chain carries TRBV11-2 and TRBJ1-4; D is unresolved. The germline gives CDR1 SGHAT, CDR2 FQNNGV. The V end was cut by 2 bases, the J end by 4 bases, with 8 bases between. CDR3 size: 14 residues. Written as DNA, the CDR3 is TGTGCCAGCAGCTTACTGGCTGATAATGAAAAACTGTTTTTT. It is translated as CASSLLADNEKLFF.

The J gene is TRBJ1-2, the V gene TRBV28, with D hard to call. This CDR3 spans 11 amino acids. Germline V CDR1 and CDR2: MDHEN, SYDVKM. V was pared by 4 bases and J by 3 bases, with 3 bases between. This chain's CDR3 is CASSSYYGYTF. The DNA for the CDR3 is TGTGCCAGCAGTTCATACTATGGCTACACCTTC.

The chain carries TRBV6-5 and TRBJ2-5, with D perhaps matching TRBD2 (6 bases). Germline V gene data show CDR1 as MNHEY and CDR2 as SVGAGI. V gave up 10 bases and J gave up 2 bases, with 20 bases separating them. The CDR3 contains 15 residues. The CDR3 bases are TGTGCCACTACAAAGGAGGGTCTTAGTCAAGAGACCCAGTACTTC. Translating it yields CATTKEGLSQETQYF.

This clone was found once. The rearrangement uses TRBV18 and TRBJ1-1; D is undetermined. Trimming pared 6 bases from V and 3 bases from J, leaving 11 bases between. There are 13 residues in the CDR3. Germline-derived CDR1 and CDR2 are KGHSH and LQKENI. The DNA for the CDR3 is TGTGCCAGCTCTTCTCGGGAGGACACTGAAGCTTTCTTT. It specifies CASSSREDTEAFF.

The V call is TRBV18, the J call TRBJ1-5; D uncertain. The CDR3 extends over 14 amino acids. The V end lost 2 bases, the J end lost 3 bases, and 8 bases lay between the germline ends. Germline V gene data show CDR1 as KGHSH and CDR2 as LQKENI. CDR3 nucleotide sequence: TGTGCCAGCTCACCAGAGGCAGCCAATCAGCCCCAGCATTTT. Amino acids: CASSPEAANQPQHF.

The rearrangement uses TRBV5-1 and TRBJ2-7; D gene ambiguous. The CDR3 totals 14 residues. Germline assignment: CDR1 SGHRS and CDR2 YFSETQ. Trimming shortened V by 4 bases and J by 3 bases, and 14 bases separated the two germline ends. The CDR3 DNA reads TGCGCCAGCAGCAGGCGCGGTTTGATCTACGAGCAGTACTTC. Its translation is CASSRRGLIYEQYF.

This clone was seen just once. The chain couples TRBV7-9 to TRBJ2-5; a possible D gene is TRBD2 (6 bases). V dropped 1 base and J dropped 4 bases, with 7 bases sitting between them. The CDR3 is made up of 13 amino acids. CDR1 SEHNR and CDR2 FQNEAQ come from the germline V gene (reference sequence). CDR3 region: CASSLDGRETQYF. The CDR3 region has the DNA TGTGCCAGCAGCTTAGACGGGAGAGAGACCCAGTACTTC.

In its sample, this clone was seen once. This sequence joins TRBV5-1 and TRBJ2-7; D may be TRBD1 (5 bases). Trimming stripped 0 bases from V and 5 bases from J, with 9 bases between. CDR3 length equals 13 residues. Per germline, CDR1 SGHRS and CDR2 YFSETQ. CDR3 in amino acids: CASSLVQVDEQYF. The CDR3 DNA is TGCGCCAGCAGCTTGGTACAGGTCGACGAGCAGTACTTC.

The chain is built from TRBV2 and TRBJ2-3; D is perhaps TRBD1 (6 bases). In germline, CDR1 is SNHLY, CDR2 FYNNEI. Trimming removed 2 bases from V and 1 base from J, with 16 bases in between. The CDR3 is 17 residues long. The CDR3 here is CASSEYRVPSRTDTQYF. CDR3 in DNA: TGTGCCAGCAGTGAATACAGGGTCCCATCCCGCACAGATACGCAGTATTTT.

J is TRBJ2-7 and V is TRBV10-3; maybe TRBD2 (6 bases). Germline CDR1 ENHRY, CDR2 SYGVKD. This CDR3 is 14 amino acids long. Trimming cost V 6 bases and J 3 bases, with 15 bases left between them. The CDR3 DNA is TGTGCCATCAGGACGGGACTTATCAACTACGAGCAGTACTTC. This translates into CAIRTGLINYEQYF.

The CDR3 sequence is CASSQDGSGEWTYTF. The CDR3 bases are TGTGCCAGCAGCCAAGATGGGTCAGGGGAGTGGACCTACACCTTC. The chain combines TRBV4-2 with TRBJ1-2; D perhaps matches TRBD1 (6 bases). The CDR3 has 15 amino acids. V lost 0 bases and J 10 bases, leaving 18 bases between the germline ends. Germline CDR1 LGHNA, CDR2 YNFKEQ.

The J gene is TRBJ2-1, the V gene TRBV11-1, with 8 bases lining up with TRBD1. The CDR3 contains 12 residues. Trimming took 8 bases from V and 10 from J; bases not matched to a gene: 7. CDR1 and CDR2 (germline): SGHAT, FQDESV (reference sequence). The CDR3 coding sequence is TGTGCCAGCGGCGGACAGGGCCAGGAGCAGTTCTTC. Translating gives CASGGQGQEQFF.

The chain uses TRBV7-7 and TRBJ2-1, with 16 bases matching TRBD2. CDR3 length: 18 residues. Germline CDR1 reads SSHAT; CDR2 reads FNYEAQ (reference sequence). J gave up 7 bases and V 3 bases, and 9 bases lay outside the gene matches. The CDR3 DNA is TGTGCCAGCAGCTTGGGACTAGCGGGAGGGCCTTTGGAGAATGAGCAGTTCTTC. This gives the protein CASSLGLAGGPLENEQFF.

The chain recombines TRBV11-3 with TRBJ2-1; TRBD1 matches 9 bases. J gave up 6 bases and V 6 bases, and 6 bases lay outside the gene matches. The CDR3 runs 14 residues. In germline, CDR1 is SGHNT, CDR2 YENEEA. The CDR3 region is CASSFGQGTNEQFF. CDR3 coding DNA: TGTGCCAGCAGTTTCGGACAGGGGACCAATGAGCAGTTCTTC.

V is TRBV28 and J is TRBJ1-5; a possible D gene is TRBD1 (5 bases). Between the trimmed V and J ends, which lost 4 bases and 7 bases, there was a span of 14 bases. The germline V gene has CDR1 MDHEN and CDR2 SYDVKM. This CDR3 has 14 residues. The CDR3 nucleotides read TGTGCCAGCAGTTCACGACAGTTGGACCAGCCCCAGCATTTT. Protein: CASSSRQLDQPQHF.

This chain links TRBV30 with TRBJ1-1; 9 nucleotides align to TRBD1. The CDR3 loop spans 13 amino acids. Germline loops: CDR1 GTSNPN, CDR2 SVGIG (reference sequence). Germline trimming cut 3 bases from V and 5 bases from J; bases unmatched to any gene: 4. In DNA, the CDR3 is TGTGCCTGGAGGGGACAGGGTAAAACTGAAGCTTTCTTT. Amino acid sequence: CAWRGQGKTEAFF.

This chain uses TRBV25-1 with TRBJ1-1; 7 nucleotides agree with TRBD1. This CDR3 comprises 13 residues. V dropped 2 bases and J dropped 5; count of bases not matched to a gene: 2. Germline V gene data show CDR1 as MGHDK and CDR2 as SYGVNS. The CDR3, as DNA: TGTGCCAGCAGTGAACCGGGACAGACTGAAGCTTTCTTT. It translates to CASSEPGQTEAFF.

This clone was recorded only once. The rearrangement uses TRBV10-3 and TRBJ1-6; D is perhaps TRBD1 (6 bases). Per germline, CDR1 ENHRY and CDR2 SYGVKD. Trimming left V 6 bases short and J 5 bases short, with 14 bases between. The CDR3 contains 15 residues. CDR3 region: CAIRGGGDNNSPLHF. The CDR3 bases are TGTGCCATCAGAGGAGGTGGGGACAATAATTCACCCCTCCACTTT.